This T cell receptor beta chain was found in a study of blood T cell repertoires in COVID-19. Study at large: Italy, Spain and the United States were the sources of the convalescent and acute COVID-19 samples. T cells, B-cell-depleted T cells, or PBMCs provided the cDNA or gDNA that served as material.

In the source study's methods: For nucleated cells, counts were estimated from reference gene primer amplification. The repertoire was sequenced with immunoSEQ multiplex PCR; TCRdb's copy has only in-frame clones and lacks some. The DNA was the basis for D and trimming; V, J and clone size are from that table. The sample has approximately 230,000 clones, around 88% seen once; the top ten hold 1.2% to 1.5%. Germline lookup yields CDR1 MNHEY and CDR2 SVGAGI. This CDR3 has 15 residues. The V end was cut by 4 bases, the J end by 7 bases, with 14 bases between. The chain uses TRBV6-5 and TRBJ1-6; D might be TRBD1 (5 bases). The sample comprised peripheral blood. The TCR comes from a man older than 75 with acute or convalescent COVID-19. The CDR3 sequence is CASSLFREGNSPLHF. The DNA for the CDR3 is TGTGCCAGCAGTTTGTTCAGGGAGGGGAATTCACCCCTCCACTTT.